This TCR beta chain was identified during a study of persistence of HIV-infected CD4 T cells. About the study: A median of about 8 years of suppressive ART preceded sampling. Blood samples, up to 180 mL, came from multiple time points, except two leukapheresis donors sampled once.

As regards this clone: What it binds is unknown.

Germline CDR1 is SGDLS and CDR2 is YYNGEE. The CDR3 spans 18 residues. After removal of 1 base from V and 4 bases from J, the junction contained 8 bases not matched to a gene. The immunoSEQ assay was version 4, run in survey mode. Method: immunoSEQ multiplex PCR; TCRdb's copy keeps in-frame clones and lacks some. The sample carries tens of thousands of clones, approximately 79% recorded once. Cells were stimulated with overlapping HIV-1 Gag 15-mer peptides. CD4+ T cells upregulating both CD40 ligand and CD69 were sorted as responding cells. Donors had undetectable plasma HIV-1 RNA, under 50 copies/mL, for 4+ years.

The sample in question was CD4+ T cells sorted from PBMCs after roughly 17-hour stimulation, obtained from a patient who received antiretroviral therapy. The chain links TRBV9 to TRBJ2-2; 12 bases match TRBD2. The source of this sequence is an adult man with HIV who was CMV-seropositive. The CDR3 DNA is TGTGCCAGCAGCGTATCAAGACTAGCGGGGGACCTCACCGGGGAGCTGTTTTTT. Its translation is CASSVSRLAGDLTGELFF.